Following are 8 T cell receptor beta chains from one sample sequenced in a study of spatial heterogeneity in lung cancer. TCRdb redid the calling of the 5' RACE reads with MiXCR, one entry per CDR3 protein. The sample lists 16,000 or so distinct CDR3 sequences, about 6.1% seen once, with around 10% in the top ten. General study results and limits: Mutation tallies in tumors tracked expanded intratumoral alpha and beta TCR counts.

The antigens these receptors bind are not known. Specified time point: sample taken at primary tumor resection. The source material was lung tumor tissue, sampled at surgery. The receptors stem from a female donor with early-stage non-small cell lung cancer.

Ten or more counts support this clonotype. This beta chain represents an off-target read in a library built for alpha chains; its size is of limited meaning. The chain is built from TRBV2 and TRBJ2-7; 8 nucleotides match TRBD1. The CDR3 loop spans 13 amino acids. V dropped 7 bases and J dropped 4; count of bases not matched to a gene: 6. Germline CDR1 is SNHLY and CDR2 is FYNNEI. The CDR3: CASTTGAGYEQYF. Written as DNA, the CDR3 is TGTGCCAGCACGACAGGGGCTGGATACGAGCAGTACTTC.

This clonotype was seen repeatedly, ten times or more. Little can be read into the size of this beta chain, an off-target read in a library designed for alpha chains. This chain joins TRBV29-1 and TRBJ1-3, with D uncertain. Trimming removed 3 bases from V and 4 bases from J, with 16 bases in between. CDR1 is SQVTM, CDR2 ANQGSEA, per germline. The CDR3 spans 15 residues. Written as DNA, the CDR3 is TGCAGCGTTGACTCGGGGAGCGGAGGAGGAAACACCATATATTTT. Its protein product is CSVDSGSGGGNTIYF.

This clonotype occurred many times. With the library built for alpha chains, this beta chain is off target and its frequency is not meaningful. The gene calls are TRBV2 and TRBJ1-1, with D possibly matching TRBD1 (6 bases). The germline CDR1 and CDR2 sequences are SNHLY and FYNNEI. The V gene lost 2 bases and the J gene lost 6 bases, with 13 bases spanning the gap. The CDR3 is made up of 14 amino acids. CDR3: CASSEYRDKAEAFF. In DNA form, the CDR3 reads TGTGCCAGCAGTGAATACAGGGACAAGGCTGAAGCTTTCTTT. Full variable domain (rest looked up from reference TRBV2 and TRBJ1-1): EPEVTQTPSHQVTQMGQEVILRCVPISNHLYFYWYRQILGQKVEFLVSFYNNEISEKSEIFDDQFSVERPDGSNFTLKIRSTKLEDSAMYFCASSEYRDKAEAFFGQGTRLTVV.

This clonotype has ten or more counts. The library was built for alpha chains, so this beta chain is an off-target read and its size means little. As DNA, the CDR3 is TGTGCCAGCTCTCCAGGTACGGGAAGGGCTGAAGCTTTCTTT. This sequence encodes CASSPGTGRAEAFF. The V gene is TRBV18, the J gene TRBJ1-1, with D hard to call. The CDR3 runs 14 residues. Germline V CDR1 and CDR2: KGHSH, LQKENI. With 6 bases removed from V and 6 bases from J, the gap between germline ends came to 17 bases.

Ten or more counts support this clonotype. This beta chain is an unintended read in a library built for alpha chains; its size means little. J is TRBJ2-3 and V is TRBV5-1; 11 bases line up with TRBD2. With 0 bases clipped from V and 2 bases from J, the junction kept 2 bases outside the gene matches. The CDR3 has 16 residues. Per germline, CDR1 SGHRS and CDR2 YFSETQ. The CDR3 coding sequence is TGCGCCAGCAGCTTGGCTAGCGGGGGGAACACAGATACGCAGTATTTT. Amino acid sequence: CASSLASGGNTDTQYF.

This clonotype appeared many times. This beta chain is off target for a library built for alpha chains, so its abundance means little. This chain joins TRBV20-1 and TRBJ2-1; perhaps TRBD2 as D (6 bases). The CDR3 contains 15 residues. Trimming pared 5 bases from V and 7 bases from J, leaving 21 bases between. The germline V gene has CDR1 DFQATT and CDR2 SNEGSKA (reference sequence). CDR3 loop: CSAAPGRDFWNEQFF. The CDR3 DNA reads TGCAGTGCTGCTCCGGGGCGGGACTTTTGGAATGAGCAGTTCTTC.

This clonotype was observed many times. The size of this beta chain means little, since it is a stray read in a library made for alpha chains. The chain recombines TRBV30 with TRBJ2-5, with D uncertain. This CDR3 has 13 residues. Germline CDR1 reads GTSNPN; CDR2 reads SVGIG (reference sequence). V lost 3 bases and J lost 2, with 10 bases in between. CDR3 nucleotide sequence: TGTGCCTGGAGCAAGCGACTTCAAGAGACCCAGTACTTC. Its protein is CAWSKRLQETQYF.

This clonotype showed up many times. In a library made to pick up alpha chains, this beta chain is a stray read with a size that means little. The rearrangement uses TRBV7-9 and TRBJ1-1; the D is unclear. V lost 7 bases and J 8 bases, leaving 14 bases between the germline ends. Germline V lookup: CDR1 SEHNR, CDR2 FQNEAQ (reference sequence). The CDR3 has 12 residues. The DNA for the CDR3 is TGTGCCAGCAACTCCGTCGTCGGGGAAGCTTTCTTT. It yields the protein CASNSVVGEAFF.